This entry describes one T cell receptor beta chain. Germline V CDR1 and CDR2: MNHNY, SVGAGI (reference sequence). The CDR3 is 14 amino acids. V dropped 6 bases and J dropped 10; count of bases not matched to a gene: 14. The use of genomic DNA as template underpinned the TCR beta VDJ and CDR3 profiling. Each CDR3 protein is one row after TCRdb ran MiXCR on the reads. The sample has roughly 240,000 distinct CDR3 sequences; approximately 45% are singletons. The data belong to a study of CD8+CD57+ T cells in acquired aplastic anemia. Study summary: DNA from sorted CD4+ and CD8+ cells averaged around 3.5 ug.

For sequencing, patients were chosen who had shown expansion of CD8+CD57+ cells by flow cytometry. There were no patients without severe acquired aplastic anemia. The chain links TRBV6-6 to TRBJ1-1; 7 bases agree with TRBD1. The specimen sequenced was sorted CD4+, CD8+, or CD8+CD57+ T cells (not recorded which) from PBMCs. This sequence was found in a human donor with aplastic anemia. CDR3 sequence reads: CASSHDRVFAGAFF. The CDR3 bases are TGTGCCAGCAGCCACGACAGGGTATTCGCTGGAGCTTTCTTT.